The 17 T cell receptor beta chains given below trace back to one sample, sequenced in a study of blood T cells in healthy people across ages. Alongside a J-beta primer mix, a sample-barcoded 5' primer served in a second PCR lasting roughly 7 to 11 cycles. TCRdb used MiXCR to reprocess the 5' RACE reads, holding one entry per CDR3 protein. The sample carries roughly 680,000 distinct CDR3 sequences, around 50% recorded once. Sequenced input: blood. The receptors originated from a woman over 75 in good health.

To note about this clonotype: This may be a read error: a much more frequent sequence differs by one nucleotide. J is TRBJ2-4 and V is TRBV7-9, with TRBD2 matching over 11 bases. TRBJ2-7 matches the DNA end more closely, so the J call is doubtful. The V gene's germline CDR1 is SEHNR and CDR2 FQNEAQ (reference sequence). The CDR3 is 14 amino acids. The CDR3 loop is CASSVTSGSAEQYF. As DNA, the CDR3 is TGTGCCAGCAGCGTTACTAGCGGGAGTGCCGAGCAGTACTTC.

This chain links TRBV2 with TRBJ2-7; TRBD1 agrees at 7 bases. The germline CDR1 and CDR2 sequences are SNHLY and FYNNEI. The CDR3 contains 13 residues. J was trimmed by 5 bases and V by 8 bases; bases with no gene match: 9. CDR3 DNA: TGTGCCAGCGGTAACGACAGGGTGCACGAGCAGTACTTC. Amino acids: CASGNDRVHEQYF.

J is TRBJ2-1 and V is TRBV6-2 or TRBV6-3; 7 nucleotides agree with TRBD1. V was pared by 7 bases and J by 2 bases, with 11 bases of the junction left unmatched. CDR1 is MNHEY and CDR2 is SVGEGT in the germline V gene. This CDR3 has 16 residues. The CDR3 nucleotides are TGTGCCAGCAACCGAAATTACAGGGGAACCTACAATGAGCAGTTCTTC. This gives the protein CASNRNYRGTYNEQFF.

This chain links TRBV6-5 with TRBJ1-4; D is ambiguous. The V and J ends lost 4 bases and 11 bases respectively, with 32 bases between them. CDR3 size: 19 residues. The germline CDR1 and CDR2 sequences are MNHEY and SVGAGI. CDR3 sequence: CASSSLRDAGRRLLGKLFF. CDR3 sequence (DNA): TGTGCCAGCAGTTCTCTTAGGGATGCGGGTCGGAGGTTGCTTGGGAAACTGTTTTTT.

The chain uses TRBV15 and TRBJ1-5; D not certain. CDR3 size: 14 residues. Germline V gene data show CDR1 as LNHNV and CDR2 as YYDKDF (reference sequence). Trimming removed 5 bases at V and 2 bases at J, with 10 bases between. CDR3 residues: CATSGAYGNQPQHF. CDR3 in DNA: TGTGCCACCAGCGGAGCGTACGGCAATCAGCCCCAGCATTTT. The whole variable domain, remainder taken from reference TRBV15 and TRBJ1-5, is DAMVIQNPRYQVTQFGKPVTLSCSQTLNHNVMYWYQQKSSQAPKLLFHYYDKDFNNEADTPDNFQSRRPNTSFCFLDIRSPGLGDTAMYLCATSGAYGNQPQHFGDGTRLSIL.

The rearrangement uses TRBV6-4 and TRBJ2-3, with 10 bases matching TRBD2. Germline trimming cut 2 bases from V and 3 bases from J; bases unmatched to any gene: 5. The CDR3 spans 16 residues. Germline V lookup: CDR1 MRHNA, CDR2 SNTAGT. CDR3 nucleotides: TGTGCCAGCAGTGACCGGGCTAGCGGGAGAACAGATACGCAGTATTTT. Its protein product is CASSDRASGRTDTQYF.

The V gene is TRBV27, the J gene TRBJ1-5; TRBD1 might be the D (5 bases). V lost 4 bases and J lost 0, with 19 bases in between. The CDR3 loop spans 18 amino acids. Germline lookup yields CDR1 MNHEY and CDR2 SMNVEV (reference sequence). Written as DNA, the CDR3 is TGTGCCAGCAGTTCCCGGGGCAGGATCGGGTCTAGCAATCAGCCCCAGCATTTT. This sequence encodes CASSSRGRIGSSNQPQHF.

Worth noting for this clonotype: A much larger clone lies one base from this, so it may be a read error. The chain recombines TRBV12-3 or TRBV12-4 with TRBJ1-2; D is unresolved. The CDR3 has 15 amino acids. Trimming cost V 6 bases and J 1 base, with 15 bases left between them. The CDR3 protein is CASSLLPTFNYGYTF. The CDR3 region has the DNA TGTGCCAGCAGCCTCCTCCCGACCTTTAACTATGGCTACACCTTC.

J is TRBJ2-7 and V is TRBV4-3, with a weak D call TRBD2 (6 bases). The germline V gene has CDR1 LGHNA and CDR2 YSLEER. The CDR3 runs to 17 residues. The V gene lost 0 bases and the J gene lost 2 bases, with 17 bases spanning the gap. This CDR3 is CASSQDFAGYRTYEQYF. CDR3 DNA: TGCGCCAGCAGCCAAGATTTCGCGGGGTACCGCACCTACGAGCAGTACTTC.

With regard to this clonotype: One junction end does not reproduce the germline sequence, and a read error may be involved. Written as DNA, the CDR3 is TGTGCTAGCAGCGTAGACAGGGGCGGTGAGCAGTTCTTC. Protein: CASSVDRGGEQFF. This chain joins TRBV7-7 and TRBJ2-1; 8 bases agree with TRBD1. There are 13 residues in the CDR3. From germline, CDR1 is SSHAT and CDR2 FNYEAQ (reference sequence).

The DNA for the CDR3 is TGTGCCAGCAGCGCACCTAGCGGGGGGGGAGATACGCAGTATTTT. Translated, it gives CASSAPSGGGDTQYF. The V gene is TRBV5-6, the J gene TRBJ2-3; 12 bases fit TRBD2. Germline CDR1 SGHDT, CDR2 YYEEEE. The CDR3 runs to 15 residues. V lost 4 bases, J lost 5 bases, and 5 bases stayed unmatched.

Notes on this clonotype: A much larger clone lies a single base off, so this may be a read error. V is TRBV6-2 or TRBV6-3 and J is TRBJ2-7; a possible D gene is TRBD2 (6 bases). V gave up 2 bases and J gave up 4 bases, with 12 bases separating them. The CDR3 contains 14 residues. The germline gives CDR1 MNHEY, CDR2 SVGEGT. Here the CDR3 DNA reads TGTGCCAGCAGTTACGGCGGGGTGAGTTACGAGCAGTACTTC. Translation gives CASSYGGVSYEQYF.

About this clonotype: A read error may be the cause here, since a much bigger clone is one base away. The V and J genes are TRBV20-1 and TRBJ1-5; D ambiguous. Germline CDR1 and CDR2: DFQATT and SNEGSKA (reference sequence). The V gene lost 5 bases and the J gene lost 0 bases, with 5 bases spanning the gap. This CDR3 region has 12 residues. The CDR3 region is CSALTSNQPQHF. CDR3 nucleotides: TGCAGTGCTCTTACTAGCAATCAGCCCCAGCATTTT.

The chain recombines TRBV7-9 with TRBJ2-1; 8 nucleotides line up with TRBD2. The J call is in doubt because the DNA end fits TRBJ2-7 better. Germline CDR1 SEHNR, CDR2 FQNEAQ (reference sequence). CDR3 length: 16 residues. In nucleotides, the CDR3 is TGTGCCAGCAGCTCCCTAGCGGGTGGCTCCTACAATGAGCAGTACTTC. Residues: CASSSLAGGSYNEQYF.

The V call is TRBV2, the J call TRBJ2-3; 10 nucleotides align to TRBD2. The CDR3 has 14 amino acids. Germline V gene lookup returns CDR1 SNHLY and CDR2 FYNNEI. The junction had 8 bases not matched to a gene; V was cut back by 8 bases and J by 6 bases. The CDR3 spells CASARGGLADTQYF. In DNA, the CDR3 is TGTGCCAGCGCTAGGGGGGGACTAGCGGATACGCAGTATTTT. Variable domain in full (rest from reference TRBV2 and TRBJ2-3): EPEVTQTPSHQVTQMGQEVILRCVPISNHLYFYWYRQILGQKVEFLVSFYNNEISEKSEIFDDQFSVERPDGSNFTLKIRSTKLEDSAMYFCASARGGLADTQYFGPGTRLTVL.

Many counts were recorded for this clonotype. This chain joins TRBV9 and TRBJ2-3; 12 nucleotides agree with TRBD2. J lost 2 bases, V lost 4 bases, and 8 bases had no gene match. Germline V CDR1 and CDR2: SGDLS, YYNGEE. The CDR3 sequence is 17 residues long. CDR3 nucleotides: TGTGCCAGCAGCCCCCCCCTAGCGGGGGGGTTCACAGATACGCAGTATTTT. It is translated as CASSPPLAGGFTDTQYF.

This clonotype was counted only a few times. The rearrangement links TRBV2 to TRBJ1-5; D is possibly TRBD1 (6 bases). From germline, CDR1 is SNHLY and CDR2 FYNNEI. Between the trimmed V and J ends, which lost 3 bases and 7 bases, there was a span of 19 bases. The length of the CDR3 is 16 residues. CDR3 bases: TGTGCCAGCAGTGATGTGGGGGGGCAGGACCTCCAGCCCCAGCATTTT. It codes for CASSDVGGQDLQPQHF.